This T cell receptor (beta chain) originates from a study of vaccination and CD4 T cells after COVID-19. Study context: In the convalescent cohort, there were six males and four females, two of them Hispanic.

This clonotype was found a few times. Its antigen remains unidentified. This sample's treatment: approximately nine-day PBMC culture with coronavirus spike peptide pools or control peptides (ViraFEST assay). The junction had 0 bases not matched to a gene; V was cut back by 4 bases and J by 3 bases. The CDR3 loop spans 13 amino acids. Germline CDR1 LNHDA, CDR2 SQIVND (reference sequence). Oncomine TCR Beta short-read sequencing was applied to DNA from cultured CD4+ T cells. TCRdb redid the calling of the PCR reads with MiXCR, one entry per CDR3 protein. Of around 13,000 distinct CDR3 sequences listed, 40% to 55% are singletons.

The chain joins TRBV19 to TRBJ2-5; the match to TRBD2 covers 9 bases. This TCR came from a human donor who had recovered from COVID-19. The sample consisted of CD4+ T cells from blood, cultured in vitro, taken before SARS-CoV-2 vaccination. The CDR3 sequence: CASSSGREETQYF. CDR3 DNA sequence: TGTGCCAGTAGTAGCGGGAGGGAAGAGACCCAGTACTTC. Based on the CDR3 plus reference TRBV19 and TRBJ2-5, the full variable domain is DGGITQSPKYLFRKEGQNVTLSCEQNLNHDAMYWYRQDPGQGLRLIYYSQIVNDFQKGDIAEGYSVSREKKESFPLTVTSAQKNPTAFYLCASSSGREETQYFGPGTRLLVL.